This paragraph covers one T cell receptor beta chain sequence. This sample was taken from a study of blood T cell repertoires in COVID-19. Across the whole study: Samples taken during acute and convalescent COVID-19 were collected in the United States, Italy and Spain.

In the authors' methods: Amplifying reference gene primers gave estimates of nucleated cell counts. Using immunoSEQ multiplex PCR, the repertoire was profiled, and TCRdb retains in-frame clones only, with some absent. V, J and clone size were drawn from that table, and D and trimming were deduced from the DNA. The repertoire holds under 350,000 clones, with about 85% as singletons. CDR1 is MNHEY, CDR2 SMNVEV, per germline (reference sequence). This CDR3 spans 12 amino acids. The V end was cut by 2 bases, the J end by 10 bases, with 9 bases between. The sequenced sample was peripheral blood. This TCR came from a human donor in a cohort sampled during active COVID-19. The chain employs TRBV27 and TRBJ2-1; TRBD1 is a possible D gene (5 bases). The CDR3 nucleotides are TGTGCCAGCAGTTTACAGGGAACGGAGCAGTTCTTC. Residues: CASSLQGTEQFF.